One T cell receptor (beta chain) is described in this entry. This table comes from immunoSEQ multiplex PCR, and its TCRdb copy is limited to in-frame clones, with some not included. This sample has more than 80,000 clones, with around 95% found just once. The data were taken from a study of technical replicates of blood from several donors. Germline-derived CDR1 and CDR2 are MNHEY and SVGAGI. Between the trimmed V and J ends, which lost 0 bases and 3 bases, there was a span of 14 bases. The CDR3 length is 16 residues. The specimen was T cells isolated from PBMCs. This chain joins TRBV6-5 and TRBJ1-2; perhaps TRBD1 as D (5 bases). The receptor's source is a human donor in good health. The CDR3 DNA is TGTGCCAGCAGTTACTCGGGGGAGGGGATGGACTATGGCTACACCTTC. Its protein is CASSYSGEGMDYGYTF.